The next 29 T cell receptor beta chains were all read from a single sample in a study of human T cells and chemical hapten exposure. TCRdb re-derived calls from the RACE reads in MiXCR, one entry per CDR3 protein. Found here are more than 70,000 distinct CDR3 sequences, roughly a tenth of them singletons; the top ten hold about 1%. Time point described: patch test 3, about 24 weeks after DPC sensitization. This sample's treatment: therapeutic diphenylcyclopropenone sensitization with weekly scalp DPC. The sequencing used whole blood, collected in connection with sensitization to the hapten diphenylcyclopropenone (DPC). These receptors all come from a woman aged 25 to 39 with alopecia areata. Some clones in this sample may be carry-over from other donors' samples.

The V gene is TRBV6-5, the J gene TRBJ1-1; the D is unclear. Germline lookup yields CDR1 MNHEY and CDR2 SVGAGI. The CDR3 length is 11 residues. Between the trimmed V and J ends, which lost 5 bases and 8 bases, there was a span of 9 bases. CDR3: CASSTFGEAFF. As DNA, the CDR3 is TGTGCCAGCAGTACGTTCGGAGAAGCTTTCTTT.

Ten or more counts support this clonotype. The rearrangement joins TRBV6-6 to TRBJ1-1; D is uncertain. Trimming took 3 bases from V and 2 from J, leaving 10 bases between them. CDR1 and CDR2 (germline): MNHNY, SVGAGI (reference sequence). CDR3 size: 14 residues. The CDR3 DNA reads TGTGCCAGCAGTTATGGAACCCTCAACACTGAAGCTTTCTTT. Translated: CASSYGTLNTEAFF.

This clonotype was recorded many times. The DNA of the CDR3 is TGTGCCAGCAGTCCCACCGGACAGGGAGGGACTGAAGCTTTCTTT. It specifies CASSPTGQGGTEAFF. The V call is TRBV28, the J call TRBJ1-1; TRBD1 agrees at 8 bases. The CDR3 spans 15 residues. V trimming: 5 bases; J trimming: 5 bases; junction bases outside the gene matches: 10. CDR1 and CDR2 from the germline V gene are MDHEN and SYDVKM.

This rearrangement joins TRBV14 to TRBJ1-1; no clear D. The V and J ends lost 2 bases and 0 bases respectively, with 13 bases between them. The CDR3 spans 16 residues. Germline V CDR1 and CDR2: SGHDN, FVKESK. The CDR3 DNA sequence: TGTGCCAGCAGCCAAATCTTGGGTTTCATGAACACTGAAGCTTTCTTT. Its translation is CASSQILGFMNTEAFF.

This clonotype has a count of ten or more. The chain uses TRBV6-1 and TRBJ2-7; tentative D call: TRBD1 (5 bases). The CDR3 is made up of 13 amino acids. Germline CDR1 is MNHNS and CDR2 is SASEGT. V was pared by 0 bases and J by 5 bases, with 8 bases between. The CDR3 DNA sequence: TGTGCCAGCAGTGAAGCGCAGGGCCACGAGCAGTACGTC. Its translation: CASSEAQGHEQYV.

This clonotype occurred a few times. CDR3 coding DNA: TGTGCCAGTAGCCCCGATAGAGTGTCCACAGATACGCAGTATTTT. This sequence encodes CASSPDRVSTDTQYF. The chain links TRBV19 to TRBJ2-3; no clear D gene. The ends were cut back, 6 bases at V and 2 bases at J, with 15 bases in the middle. The CDR3 loop spans 15 amino acids. Germline CDR1 is LNHDA and CDR2 is SQIVND (reference sequence).

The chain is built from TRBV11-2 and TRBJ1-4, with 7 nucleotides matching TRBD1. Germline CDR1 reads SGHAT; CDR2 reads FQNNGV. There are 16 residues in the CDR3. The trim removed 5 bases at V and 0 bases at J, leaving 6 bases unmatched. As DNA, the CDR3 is TGTGCCAGCAGCGCAGGACAGGCTACAACTAATGAAAAACTGTTTTTT. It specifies CASSAGQATTNEKLFF.

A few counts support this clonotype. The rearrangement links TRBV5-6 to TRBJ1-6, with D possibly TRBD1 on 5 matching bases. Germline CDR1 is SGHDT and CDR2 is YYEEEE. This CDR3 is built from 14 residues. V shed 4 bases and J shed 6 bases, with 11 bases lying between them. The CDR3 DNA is TGTGCCAGCAGCCTGACAGAAAGTAATTCACCCCTCCACTTT. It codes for CASSLTESNSPLHF. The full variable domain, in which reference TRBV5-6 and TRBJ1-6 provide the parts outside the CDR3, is DAGVTQSPTHLIKTRGQQVTLRCSPKSGHDTVSWYQQALGQGPQFIFQYYEEEERQRGNFPDRFSGHQFPNYSSELNVNALLLGDSALYLCASSLTESNSPLHFGNGTRLTVT.

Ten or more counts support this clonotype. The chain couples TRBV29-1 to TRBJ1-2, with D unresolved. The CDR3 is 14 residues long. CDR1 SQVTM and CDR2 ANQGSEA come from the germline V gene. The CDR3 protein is CTVTPLHANYGYTF. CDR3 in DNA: TGCACCGTAACCCCCCTACATGCTAACTATGGCTACACCTTC.

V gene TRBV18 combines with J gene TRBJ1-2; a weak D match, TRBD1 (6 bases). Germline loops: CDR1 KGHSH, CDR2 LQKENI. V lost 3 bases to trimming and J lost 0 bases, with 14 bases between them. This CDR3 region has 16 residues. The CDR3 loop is CASSPNRAVANYGYTF. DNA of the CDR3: TGTGCCAGCTCACCTAACAGGGCCGTAGCTAACTATGGCTACACCTTC.

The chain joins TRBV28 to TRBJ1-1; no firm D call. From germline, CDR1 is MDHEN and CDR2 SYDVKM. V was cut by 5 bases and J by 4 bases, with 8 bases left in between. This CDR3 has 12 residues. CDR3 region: CASSPLGTEAFF. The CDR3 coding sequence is TGTGCCAGCAGTCCGCTAGGCACTGAAGCTTTCTTT.

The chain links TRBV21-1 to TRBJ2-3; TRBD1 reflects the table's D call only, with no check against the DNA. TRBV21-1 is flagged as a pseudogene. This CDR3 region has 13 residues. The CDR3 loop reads CASPRLSTDTQYF. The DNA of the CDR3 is TGTGCCAGCCCCCGGCTTAGCACAGATACGCAGTATTTT.

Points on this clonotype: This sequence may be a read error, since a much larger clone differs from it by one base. Here the CDR3 reads CTSSPDQDKSGYTF. The CDR3 region has the DNA TGTACCAGCTCACCAGATCAGGACAAGTCTGGCTACACCTTC. This chain links TRBV18 with TRBJ1-2; D may be TRBD1 (5 bases). The CDR3 consists of 14 residues. Germline V CDR1 and CDR2: KGHSH, LQKENI.

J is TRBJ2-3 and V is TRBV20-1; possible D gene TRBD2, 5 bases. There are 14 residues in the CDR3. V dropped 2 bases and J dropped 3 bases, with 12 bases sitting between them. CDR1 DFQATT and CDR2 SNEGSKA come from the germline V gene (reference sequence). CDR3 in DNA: TGCAGTGCTAGACATCGGGATCTTACAGATACGCAGTATTTT. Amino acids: CSARHRDLTDTQYF.

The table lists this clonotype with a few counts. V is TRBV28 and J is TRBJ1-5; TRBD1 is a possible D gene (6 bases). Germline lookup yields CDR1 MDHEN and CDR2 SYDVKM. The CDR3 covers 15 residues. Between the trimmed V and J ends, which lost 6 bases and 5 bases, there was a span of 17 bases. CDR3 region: CASSRNTGGDQPQHF. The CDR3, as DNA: TGTGCCAGCAGCCGGAATACCGGGGGCGATCAGCCCCAGCATTTT.

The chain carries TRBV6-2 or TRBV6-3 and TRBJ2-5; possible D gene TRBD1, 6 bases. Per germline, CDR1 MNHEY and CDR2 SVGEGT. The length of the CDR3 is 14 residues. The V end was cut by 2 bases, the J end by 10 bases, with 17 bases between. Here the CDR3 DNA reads TGTGCCAGCAGTTACGTTGCCAGGGGAAGTGGCCAGTACTTC. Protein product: CASSYVARGSGQYF.

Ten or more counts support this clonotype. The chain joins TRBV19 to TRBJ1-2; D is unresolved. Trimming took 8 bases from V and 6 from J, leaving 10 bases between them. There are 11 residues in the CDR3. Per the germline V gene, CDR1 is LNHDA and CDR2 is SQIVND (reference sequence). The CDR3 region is CASWWADGYTF. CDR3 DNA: TGTGCCAGTTGGTGGGCGGATGGCTACACCTTC.

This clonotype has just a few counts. The CDR3 region is CASSSAGGAYEQYF. The CDR3 DNA reads as TGTGCCAGCAGCTCTGCGGGGGGTGCCTACGAGCAGTACTTC. The chain employs TRBV27 and TRBJ2-7; 8 positions agree with TRBD2. The CDR3 is 14 amino acids. V lost 6 bases and J lost 2; bases outside the gene matches: 6. Germline CDR1 and CDR2: MNHEY and SMNVEV (reference sequence).

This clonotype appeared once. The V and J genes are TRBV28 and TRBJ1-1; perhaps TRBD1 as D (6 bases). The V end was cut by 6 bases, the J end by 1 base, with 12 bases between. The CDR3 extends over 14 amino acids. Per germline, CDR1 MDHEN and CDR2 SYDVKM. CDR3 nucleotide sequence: TGTGCCAGCAGGTCTGGGGGCCGGAACACTGAAGCTTTCTTT. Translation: CASRSGGRNTEAFF.

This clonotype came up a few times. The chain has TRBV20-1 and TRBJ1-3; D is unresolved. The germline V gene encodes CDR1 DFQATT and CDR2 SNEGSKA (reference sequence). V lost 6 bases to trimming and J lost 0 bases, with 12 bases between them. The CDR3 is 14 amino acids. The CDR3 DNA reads TGCAGTGCCCTGCCGGCGGGCTCTGGAAACACCATATATTTT. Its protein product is CSALPAGSGNTIYF.

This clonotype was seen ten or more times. CDR3 amino acids: CASSPQRTSGNYNEQFF. The CDR3 nucleotides are TGTGCCAGCAGTCCCCAGCGGACTAGCGGAAACTACAATGAGCAGTTCTTC. The J gene is TRBJ2-1, the V gene TRBV27; the match to TRBD2 covers 10 bases. After removal of 5 bases from V and 3 bases from J, the junction contained 10 bases not matched to a gene. The CDR3 is made up of 17 amino acids. Germline lookup yields CDR1 MNHEY and CDR2 SMNVEV (reference sequence).

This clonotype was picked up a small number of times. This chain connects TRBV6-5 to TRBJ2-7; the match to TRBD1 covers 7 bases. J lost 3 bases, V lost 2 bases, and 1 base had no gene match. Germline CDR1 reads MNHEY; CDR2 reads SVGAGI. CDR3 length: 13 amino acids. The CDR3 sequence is CASSYRQGYEQYV. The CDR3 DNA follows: TGTGCCAGCAGTTACCGACAGGGCTACGAGCAGTACGTC.

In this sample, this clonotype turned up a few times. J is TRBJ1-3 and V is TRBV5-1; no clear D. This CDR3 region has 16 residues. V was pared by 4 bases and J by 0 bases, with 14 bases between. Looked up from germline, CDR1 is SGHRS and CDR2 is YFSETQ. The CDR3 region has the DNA TGCGCCAGCAGCCCCGGACTGAAGAGCTCTGGAAACACCATATATTTT. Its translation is CASSPGLKSSGNTIYF.

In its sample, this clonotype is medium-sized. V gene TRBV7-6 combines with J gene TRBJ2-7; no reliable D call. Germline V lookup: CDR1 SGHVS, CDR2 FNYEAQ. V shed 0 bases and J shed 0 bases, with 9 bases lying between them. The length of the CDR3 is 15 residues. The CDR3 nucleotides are TGTGCCAGCAGCTTAGCCGCCAGCGCCTCCTACGAGCAGTACTTC. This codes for CASSLAASASYEQYF.

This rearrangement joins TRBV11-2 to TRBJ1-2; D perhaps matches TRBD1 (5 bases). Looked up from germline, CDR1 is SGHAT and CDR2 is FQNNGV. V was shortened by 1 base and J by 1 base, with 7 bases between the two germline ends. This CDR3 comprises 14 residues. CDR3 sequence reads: CASSLAGNNYGYTF. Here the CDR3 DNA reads TGTGCCAGCAGCTTAGCAGGGAATAACTATGGCTACACCTTC.

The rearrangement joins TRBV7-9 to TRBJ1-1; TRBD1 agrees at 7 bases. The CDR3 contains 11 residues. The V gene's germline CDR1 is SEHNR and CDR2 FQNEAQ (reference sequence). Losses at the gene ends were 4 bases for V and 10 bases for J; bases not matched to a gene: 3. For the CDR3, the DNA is TGTGCCAGCAGCTCTGGACAGGTAGCTTTCTTT. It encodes CASSSGQVAFF.

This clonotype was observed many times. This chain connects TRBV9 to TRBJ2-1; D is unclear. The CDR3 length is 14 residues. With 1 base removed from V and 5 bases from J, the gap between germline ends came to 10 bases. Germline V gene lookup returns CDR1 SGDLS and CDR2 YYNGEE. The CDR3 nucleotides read TGTGCCAGCAGCGTAACTAATCTTAACAATGAGCAGTTCTTC. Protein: CASSVTNLNNEQFF.

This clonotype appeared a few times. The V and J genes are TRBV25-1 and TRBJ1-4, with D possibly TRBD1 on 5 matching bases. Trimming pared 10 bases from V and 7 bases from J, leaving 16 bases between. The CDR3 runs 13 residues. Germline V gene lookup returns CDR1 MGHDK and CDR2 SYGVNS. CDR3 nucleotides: TGTGCCACAAGGAGGGGCGAGGGTGAAAAACTGTTTTTT. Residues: CATRRGEGEKLFF.

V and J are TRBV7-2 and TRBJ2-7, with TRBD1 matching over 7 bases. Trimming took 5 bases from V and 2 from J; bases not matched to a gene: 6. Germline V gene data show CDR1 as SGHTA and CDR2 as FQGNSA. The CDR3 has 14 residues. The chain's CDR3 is CASSPRGYTYEQYF. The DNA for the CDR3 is TGTGCCAGCAGCCCCAGGGGGTATACCTACGAGCAGTACTTC.